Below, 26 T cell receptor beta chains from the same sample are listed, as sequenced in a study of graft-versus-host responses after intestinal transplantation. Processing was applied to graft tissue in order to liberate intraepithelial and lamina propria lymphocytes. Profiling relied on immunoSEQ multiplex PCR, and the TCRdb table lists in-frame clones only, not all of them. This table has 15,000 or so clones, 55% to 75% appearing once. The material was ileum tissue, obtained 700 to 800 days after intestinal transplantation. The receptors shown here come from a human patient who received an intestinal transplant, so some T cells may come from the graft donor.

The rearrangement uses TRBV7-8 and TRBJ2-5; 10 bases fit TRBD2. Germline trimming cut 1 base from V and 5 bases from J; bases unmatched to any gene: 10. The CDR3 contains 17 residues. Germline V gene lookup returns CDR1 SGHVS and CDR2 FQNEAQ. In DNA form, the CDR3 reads TGTGCCAGCAGCTTAGAACCCAGCGGGGGGGCCGAGGAGACCCAGTACTTC. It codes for CASSLEPSGGAEETQYF.

CDR3 DNA sequence: TGTGCCAGCTGTTCCCCCAGAACCTCCAAAGAGACCCAGTACTTC. Its translation is CASCSPRTSKETQYF. The V call is TRBV2, the J call TRBJ2-5; D gene unclear. CDR1 is SNHLY, CDR2 FYNNEI, per germline. The CDR3 consists of 15 residues. V lost 8 bases and J 3 bases, leaving 19 bases between the germline ends.

The CDR3 reads CASSLTHDTQYF. The CDR3 region has the DNA TGTGCCAGCAGCTTGACCCACGATACGCAGTATTTT. The chain carries TRBV5-5 and TRBJ2-3; D is ambiguous. Trimming cost V 1 base and J 6 bases, with 6 bases left between them. This CDR3 contains 12 residues. Looked up from germline, CDR1 is SGHKS and CDR2 is YYEKEE (reference sequence).

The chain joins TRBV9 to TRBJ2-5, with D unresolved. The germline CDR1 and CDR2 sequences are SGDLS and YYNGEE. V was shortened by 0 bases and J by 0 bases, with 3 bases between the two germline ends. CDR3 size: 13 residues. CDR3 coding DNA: TGTGCCAGCAGCGTAGACAACCAAGAGACCCAGTACTTC. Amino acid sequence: CASSVDNQETQYF.

The CDR3 sequence: CASSLRDTDTQYF. In nucleotides, the CDR3 is TGTGCCAGCAGCCTCAGGGATACAGATACGCAGTATTTT. The V gene is TRBV7-2, the J gene TRBJ2-3; tentatively, D is TRBD1 (5 bases). Per germline, CDR1 SGHTA and CDR2 FQGNSA. Trimming stripped 5 bases from V and 3 bases from J, with 9 bases between. The CDR3 runs 13 residues. Combining the CDR3 with reference TRBV7-2 and TRBJ2-3 gives the whole variable domain GAGVSQSPSNKVTEKGKDVELRCDPISGHTALYWYRQSLGQGLEFLIYFQGNSAPDKSGLPSDRFSAERTGGSVSTLTIQRTQQEDSAVYLCASSLRDTDTQYFGPGTRLTVL.

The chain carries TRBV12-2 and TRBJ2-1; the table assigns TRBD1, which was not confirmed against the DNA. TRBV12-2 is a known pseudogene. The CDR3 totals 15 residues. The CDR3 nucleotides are TGTGCAAGTCGCTTAGCGCTGACAGGGGGCAATGAGCAGTTCTTC. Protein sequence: CASRLALTGGNEQFF.

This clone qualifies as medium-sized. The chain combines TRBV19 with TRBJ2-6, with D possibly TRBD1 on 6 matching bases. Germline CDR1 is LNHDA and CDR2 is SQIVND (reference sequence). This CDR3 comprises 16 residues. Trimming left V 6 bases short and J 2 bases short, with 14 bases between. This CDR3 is CASRPYTGTGANVLTF. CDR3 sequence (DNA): TGTGCCAGTAGGCCCTACACAGGGACTGGGGCCAACGTCCTGACTTTC. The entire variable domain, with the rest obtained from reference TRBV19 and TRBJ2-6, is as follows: DGGITQSPKYLFRKEGQNVTLSCEQNLNHDAMYWYRQDPGQGLRLIYYSQIVNDFQKGDIAEGYSVSREKKESFPLTVTSAQKNPTAFYLCASRPYTGTGANVLTFGAGSRLTVL.

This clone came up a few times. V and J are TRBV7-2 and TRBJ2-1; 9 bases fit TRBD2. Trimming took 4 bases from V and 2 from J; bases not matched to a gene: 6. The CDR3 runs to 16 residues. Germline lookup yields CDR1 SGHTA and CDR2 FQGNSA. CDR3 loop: CASSSRRLAAYNEQFF. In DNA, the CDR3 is TGTGCCAGCAGCTCGCGGCGACTAGCGGCCTACAATGAGCAGTTCTTC. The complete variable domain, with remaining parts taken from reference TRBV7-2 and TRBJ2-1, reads GAGVSQSPSNKVTEKGKDVELRCDPISGHTALYWYRQSLGQGLEFLIYFQGNSAPDKSGLPSDRFSAERTGGSVSTLTIQRTQQEDSAVYLCASSSRRLAAYNEQFFGPGTRLTVL.

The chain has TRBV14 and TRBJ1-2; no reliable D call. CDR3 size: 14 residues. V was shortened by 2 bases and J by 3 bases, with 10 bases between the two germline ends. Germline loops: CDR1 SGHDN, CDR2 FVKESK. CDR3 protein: CASSQSSRYYGYTF. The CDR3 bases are TGTGCCAGCAGCCAAAGCTCCCGCTACTATGGCTACACCTTC. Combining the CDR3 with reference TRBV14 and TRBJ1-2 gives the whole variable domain EAGVTQFPSHSVIEKGQTVTLRCDPISGHDNLYWYRRVMGKEIKFLLHFVKESKQDESGMPNNRFLAERTGGTYSTLKVQPAELEDSGVYFCASSQSSRYYGYTFGSGTRLTVV.

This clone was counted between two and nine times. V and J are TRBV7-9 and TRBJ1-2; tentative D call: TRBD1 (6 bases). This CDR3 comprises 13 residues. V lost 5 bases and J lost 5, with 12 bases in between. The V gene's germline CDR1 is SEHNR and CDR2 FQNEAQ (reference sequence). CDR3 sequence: CASSIRQEYGYTF. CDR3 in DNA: TGTGCCAGCAGCATTCGACAGGAGTATGGCTACACCTTC.

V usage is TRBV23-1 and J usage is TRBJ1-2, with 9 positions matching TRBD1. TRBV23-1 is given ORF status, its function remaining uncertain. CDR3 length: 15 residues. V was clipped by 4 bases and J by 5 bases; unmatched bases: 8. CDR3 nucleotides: TGCGCCAGCAGTCTCCACCGTGGACAGGGGTATGGCTACACCTTC. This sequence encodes CASSLHRGQGYGYTF.

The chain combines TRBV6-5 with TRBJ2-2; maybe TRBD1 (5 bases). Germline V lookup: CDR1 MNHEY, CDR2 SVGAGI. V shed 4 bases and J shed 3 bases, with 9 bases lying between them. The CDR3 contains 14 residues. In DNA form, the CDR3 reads TGTGCCAGCAGTTTTCAGGGTGACACCGGGGAGCTGTTTTTT. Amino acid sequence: CASSFQGDTGELFF.

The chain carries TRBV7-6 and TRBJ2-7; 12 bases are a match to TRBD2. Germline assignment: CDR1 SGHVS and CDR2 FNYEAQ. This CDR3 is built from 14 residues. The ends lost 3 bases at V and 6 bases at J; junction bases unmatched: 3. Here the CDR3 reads CASSFLAGGSEQYF. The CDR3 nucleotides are TGTGCCAGCAGCTTTCTAGCGGGAGGGAGCGAGCAGTACTTC.

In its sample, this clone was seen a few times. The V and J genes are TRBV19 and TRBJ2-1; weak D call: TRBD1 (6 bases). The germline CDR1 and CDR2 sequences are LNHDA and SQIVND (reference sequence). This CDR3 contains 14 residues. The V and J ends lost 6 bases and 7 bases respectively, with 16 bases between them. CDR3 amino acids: CASSRGQSRNEQFF. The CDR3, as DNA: TGTGCCAGTAGCCGGGGACAATCAAGGAATGAGCAGTTCTTC.

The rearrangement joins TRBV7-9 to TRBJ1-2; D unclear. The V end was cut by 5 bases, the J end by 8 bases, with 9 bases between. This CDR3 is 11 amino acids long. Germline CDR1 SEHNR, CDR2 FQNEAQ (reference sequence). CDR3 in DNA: TGTGCCAGCAGCGGGTTGAGAGGCTACACCTTC. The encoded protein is CASSGLRGYTF.

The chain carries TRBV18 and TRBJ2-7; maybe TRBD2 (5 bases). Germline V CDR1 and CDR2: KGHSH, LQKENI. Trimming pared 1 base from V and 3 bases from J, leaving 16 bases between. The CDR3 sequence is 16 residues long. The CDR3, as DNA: TGTGCCAGCTCACCACTCGGGCGGGTGGGCGGCTACGAGCAGTACTTC. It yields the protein CASSPLGRVGGYEQYF.

The CDR3 sequence is CASSASSGGATDTQYF. The CDR3 region has the DNA TGTGCCAGCAGTGCGTCTAGCGGGGGGGCCACAGATACGCAGTATTTT. The chain carries TRBV6-4 and TRBJ2-3; 12 bases match TRBD2. Trimming took 4 bases from V and 2 from J; bases not matched to a gene: 4. Germline CDR1 is MRHNA and CDR2 is SNTAGT. The length of the CDR3 is 16 residues.

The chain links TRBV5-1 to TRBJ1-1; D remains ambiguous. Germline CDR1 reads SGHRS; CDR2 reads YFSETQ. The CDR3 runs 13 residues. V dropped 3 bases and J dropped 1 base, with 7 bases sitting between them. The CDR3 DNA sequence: TGCGCCAGCAGCTGGCAACCGAACACTGAAGCTTTCTTT. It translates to CASSWQPNTEAFF.

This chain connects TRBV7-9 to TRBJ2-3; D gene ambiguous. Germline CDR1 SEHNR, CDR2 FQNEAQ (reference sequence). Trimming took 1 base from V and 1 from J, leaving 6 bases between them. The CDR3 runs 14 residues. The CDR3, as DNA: TGTGCCAGCAGCTTAGTCCAGGGCACAGATACGCAGTATTTT. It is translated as CASSLVQGTDTQYF.

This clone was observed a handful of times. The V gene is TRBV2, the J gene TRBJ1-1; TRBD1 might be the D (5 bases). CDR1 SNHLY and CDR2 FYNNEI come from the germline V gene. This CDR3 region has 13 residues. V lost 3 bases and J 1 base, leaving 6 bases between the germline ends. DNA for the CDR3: TGTGCCAGCAGTGATGGACAGAACACTGAAGCTTTCTTT. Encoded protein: CASSDGQNTEAFF. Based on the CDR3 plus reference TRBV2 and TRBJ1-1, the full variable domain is EPEVTQTPSHQVTQMGQEVILRCVPISNHLYFYWYRQILGQKVEFLVSFYNNEISEKSEIFDDQFSVERPDGSNFTLKIRSTKLEDSAMYFCASSDGQNTEAFFGQGTRLTVV.

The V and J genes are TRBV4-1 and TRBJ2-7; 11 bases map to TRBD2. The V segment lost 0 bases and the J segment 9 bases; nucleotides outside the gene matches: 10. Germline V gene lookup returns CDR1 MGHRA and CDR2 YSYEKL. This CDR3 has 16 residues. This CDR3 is CASSQDGGTSGGGQYF. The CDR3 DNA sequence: TGCGCCAGCAGCCAAGATGGAGGGACTAGCGGAGGAGGGCAGTACTTC.

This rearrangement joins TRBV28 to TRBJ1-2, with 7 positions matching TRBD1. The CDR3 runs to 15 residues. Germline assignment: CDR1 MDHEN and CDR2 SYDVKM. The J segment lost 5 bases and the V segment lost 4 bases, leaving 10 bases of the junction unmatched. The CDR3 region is CASSWDTGTAYGYTF. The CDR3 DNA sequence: TGTGCCAGCAGTTGGGACACCGGGACAGCATATGGCTACACCTTC.

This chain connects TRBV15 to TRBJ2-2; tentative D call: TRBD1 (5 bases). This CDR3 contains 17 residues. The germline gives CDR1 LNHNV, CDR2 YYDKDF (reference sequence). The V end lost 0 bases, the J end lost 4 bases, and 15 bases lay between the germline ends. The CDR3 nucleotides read TGTGCCACCAGCAGAGATCAAATCTACAGGACCACCGGGGAGCTGTTTTTT. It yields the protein CATSRDQIYRTTGELFF.

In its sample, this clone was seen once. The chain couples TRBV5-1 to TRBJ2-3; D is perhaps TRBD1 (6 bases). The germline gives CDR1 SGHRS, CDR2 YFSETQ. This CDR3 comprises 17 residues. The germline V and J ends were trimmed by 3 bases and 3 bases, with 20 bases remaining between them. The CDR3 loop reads CASSWRLTGRATDTQYF. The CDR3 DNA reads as TGCGCCAGCAGCTGGAGATTGACAGGACGGGCAACAGATACGCAGTATTTT.

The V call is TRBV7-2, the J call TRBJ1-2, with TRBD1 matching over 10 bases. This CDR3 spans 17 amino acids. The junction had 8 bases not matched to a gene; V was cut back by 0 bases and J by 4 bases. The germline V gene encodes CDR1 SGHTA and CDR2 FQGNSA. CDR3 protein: CASSLASGTGDLYGYTF. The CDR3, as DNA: TGTGCCAGCAGCTTAGCCTCGGGGACAGGGGACCTCTATGGCTACACCTTC.

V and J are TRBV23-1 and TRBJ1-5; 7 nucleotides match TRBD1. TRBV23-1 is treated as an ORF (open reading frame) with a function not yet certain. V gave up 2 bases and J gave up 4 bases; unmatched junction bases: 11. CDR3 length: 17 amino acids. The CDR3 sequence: CASSQDCFRQGNQPQHF. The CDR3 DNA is TGCGCCAGCAGTCAAGATTGTTTTAGACAGGGTAATCAGCCCCAGCATTTT.